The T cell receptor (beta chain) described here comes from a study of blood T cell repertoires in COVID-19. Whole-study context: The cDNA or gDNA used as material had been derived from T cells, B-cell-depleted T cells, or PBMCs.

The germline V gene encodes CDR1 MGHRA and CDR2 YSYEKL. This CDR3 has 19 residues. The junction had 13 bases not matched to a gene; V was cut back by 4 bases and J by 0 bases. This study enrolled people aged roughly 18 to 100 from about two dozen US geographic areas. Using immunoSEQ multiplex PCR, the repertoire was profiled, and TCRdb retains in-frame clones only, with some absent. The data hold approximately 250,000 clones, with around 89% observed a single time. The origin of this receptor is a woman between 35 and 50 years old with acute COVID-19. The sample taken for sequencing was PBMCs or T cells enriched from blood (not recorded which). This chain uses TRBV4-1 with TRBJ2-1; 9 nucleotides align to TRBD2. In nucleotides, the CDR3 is TGCGCCAGCAGCCCGGAGGGGCTAGCGGGACCTAGCTCCTACAATGAGCAGTTCTTC. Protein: CASSPEGLAGPSSYNEQFF.